The entry below describes one T cell receptor beta chain. Generated by immunoSEQ multiplex PCR, the TCRdb table keeps only in-frame clones and is missing some. The sample records 20,000 to 25,000 clones, approximately 79% being singletons. The CDR3 runs 18 residues. Germline CDR1 and CDR2: SGDLS and YYNGEE. V lost 0 bases to trimming and J lost 0 bases, with 13 bases between them. This entry comes from a study of blood T cell repertoires in COVID-19. Study-level information: Samples representing acute and convalescent COVID-19 were sourced from the United States, Italy and Spain. PBMCs, B-cell-depleted T cells, or T cells provided the cDNA or gDNA that made up the material.

Input material: peripheral blood. V is TRBV9 and J is TRBJ1-6; D might be TRBD1 (5 bases). The clonotype originates from a woman aged 80 or older with acute or convalescent COVID-19. CDR3 in amino acids: CASSVATGESSYNSPLHF. The CDR3 nucleotides are TGTGCCAGCAGCGTAGCTACGGGGGAGAGCTCCTATAATTCACCCCTCCACTTT.